This T cell receptor beta chain was sequenced for a study of shared clonotypes between healthy human individuals (dated by TCRdb to the early 2020s). A note on the overall study: Three men and a couple of women, aged 18 to 49 years, made up the cohort. For each donor, CD4 naive and CD4 memory were each given three plates, CD8 naive was given two plates, and CD8 memory was given one plate. The study deeply sequenced blood TCR repertoires of about 5 healthy adults to estimate repertoire size and the extent of clonotype sharing between individuals. To increase sequencing depth and limit assay-specific biases, TCR repertoire library preparation and sequencing were carried out by different laboratories using diverse techniques. Each donor's leukapheresis produced roughly between roughly 0.85 and 10 billion PBMCs.

CD8 naive samples were obtained by positive selection for CCR7 among CD45RO-negative cells, yielding a CD45RA+CCR7+ population from which TemRA cells were excluded. The donors were healthy, HIV-negative adults with no recently reported acute infections or vaccinations. Every donor was a Caucasian adult living in Nashville, Tennessee, USA. After blood collection by leukapheresis, PBMCs were isolated using Ficoll-Histopaque density gradient centrifugation and then cryopreserved in the vapor phase of liquid nitrogen. Analytical flow cytometry was used to check the purity and quantity of each magnetically sorted T cell population. Each sorted fraction had its genomic DNA isolated and then quantified by UV absorbance on a Nanodrop 2000c. Comment on this clone: Its binding antigen is unknown. It has no much larger one-base neighbor in the sample; base qualities were not kept.

Points the paper makes about the study in general: Sharing across four donors was observed for around 5% of naive CD4, about 4% of naive CD8, over 2% of memory CD4, and about 0.4% of memory CD8 clonotypes. Because the study included a small number of donors, the genetic and exposure-history diversity represented was limited. Based on pairwise subsampling, the degree of clonotype sharing among donors was expected to be affected by sequencing depth. Compared with non-shared clonotypes, the clonotypes found in all four sorted-subset donors had higher generation probabilities. Naive subsets generally had larger estimated clonotype richness than memory subsets did. Incomplete sequencing was indicated by rarefaction of sorted-subset datasets, despite the large sequencing depth. Only blood was sampled, and tissue TCR repertoires likely differ from those in blood.

TCR CDR3 regions were amplified from genomic DNA by multiplex PCR using the deep immunoSEQ assay. Genomic DNA extracted from each cell subset was distributed evenly over all wells of several immunoSEQ 96-well plates, and each plate served as one replicate. For sorted subsets, each replicate PCR was loaded with around 200 ng genomic DNA, equivalent to about 30,000 T cell genomes. Purified libraries were measured with a Qubit 3.0 fluorometer, size-checked on a Bioanalyzer 2100, and measured again with the KAPA Library Quantification kit. Every immunoSEQ 96-well plate was sequenced on a separate single-read 150-cycle Illumina NextSeq 550 flow cell. Per the source publication's procedure: Because only junctional sequences without quality scores were contained in the immunoSEQ output, filtering matching that applied to full-length reads could not be performed. To assign V/J genes and CDR3, sequences were annotated against IMGT germline references using PyIR, a Python wrapper for IgBLAST v1.9. Reads were filtered out if the reads had weak V/J assignments (E-value above 1e-6), no CDR3, stop codons, out-of-frame junctions, or ambiguous translated residues. A V3J clonotype was defined by an identical inferred V gene, J gene, and CDR3 amino acid sequence. Percentage overlap between repertoires was computed as shared unique clonotypes divided by the size of the smaller repertoire. Richness of each repertoire was evaluated using RTK rarefaction, the Chao1 estimator, and Recon v2.1 estimates of unobserved clonotypes. For all TCRbeta clonotypes obtained by the gDNA method from four donors, generation probabilities were computed with OLGA. In its TCRdb copy, this immuneACCESS table keeps in-frame sequences only and misses some clones. Where compared with another copy, unresolved V genes explain less than half of these, and the others have no known cause. V, J and clone size are taken as reported in that table, and D and trimming were inferred from the DNA itself. In this sample the table shows around 2.1 million clones, about 92% of which occur a single time. The top ten constitute 1.5% to 2% of the sample.

The sequenced material came from naive CD8+ T cells from PBMCs. The cell subset or site label, read with the paper, signifies: CD45RA+CCR7+. This sequence originates from a man aged 18 to 29 in good health. Some clones in this sample may be carry-over from other donors' samples.

This receptor has the CDR3 CASTDRINTGELFF. The DNA sequence is as follows: TGTGCCAGTACGGACAGGATTAACACCGGGGAGCTGTTTTTT. This receptor chain uses TRBV19 and TRBJ2-2, and TRBD1 aligns with 7 junction nucleotides. Including cysteine and phenylalanine, the CDR3 has 14 amino acids. Of all the DNA, just the CDR3 is kept, 42 bases in frame from base 1. CDR1 and CDR2 are read off the germline V gene (reference sequence) as LNHDA and SQIVND. The germline V and J ends show losses of 7 bases and 2 bases respectively, and no gene match explains 4 bases of the junction.